Listed here are 14 T cell receptor beta chains from one sample, sequenced in a study of cytomegalovirus exposure and HLA in healthy donors. Both 60 Vbeta primers and 13 Jbeta primers went into the PCR. The repertoire was sequenced with immunoSEQ multiplex PCR; TCRdb's copy has only in-frame clones and lacks some. The table has fewer than 200,000 clones, 82% seen once. The sequenced sample consisted of PBMCs. These receptors were taken from a male donor in good health and CMV-seronegative.

The V and J genes are TRBV19 and TRBJ2-1, with D perhaps matching TRBD2 (7 bases). The V end lost 2 bases, the J end lost 10 bases, and 15 bases lay between the germline ends. There are 14 residues in the CDR3. Germline V gives CDR1 LNHDA, CDR2 SQIVND (reference sequence). The CDR3 DNA is TGTGCCAGTAGTATACAGACTGGGAGGGGGGAGCAGTTCTTC. It codes for CASSIQTGRGEQFF.

CDR3 loop: CASSLPGTGANTEAFF. DNA of the CDR3: TGTGCCAGCAGTCTCCCCGGGACAGGGGCTAACACTGAAGCTTTCTTT. The genes are TRBV2 and TRBJ1-1; the match to TRBD1 covers 10 bases. The CDR3 extends over 16 amino acids. V trimming: 5 bases; J trimming: 2 bases; junction bases outside the gene matches: 8. Per the germline V gene, CDR1 is SNHLY and CDR2 is FYNNEI. Full variable domain (missing parts from reference TRBV2 and TRBJ1-1): EPEVTQTPSHQVTQMGQEVILRCVPISNHLYFYWYRQILGQKVEFLVSFYNNEISEKSEIFDDQFSVERPDGSNFTLKIRSTKLEDSAMYFCASSLPGTGANTEAFFGQGTRLTVV.

This rearrangement joins TRBV9 to TRBJ1-1, with D possibly being TRBD1 (5 bases). The V end lost 0 bases, the J end lost 4 bases, and 10 bases lay between the germline ends. This CDR3 is built from 14 residues. CDR1 is SGDLS and CDR2 is YYNGEE in the germline V gene. The CDR3, as DNA: TGTGCCAGCAGCGTAGCAGGGTGGGGCACTGAAGCTTTCTTT. It is translated as CASSVAGWGTEAFF.

V is TRBV29-1 and J is TRBJ1-2; TRBD1 aligns across 9 bases. This CDR3 is built from 13 residues. Germline values: CDR1 SQVTM, CDR2 ANQGSEA. Germline trimming cut 3 bases from V and 9 bases from J; bases unmatched to any gene: 8. Written as DNA, the CDR3 is TGCAGCGTTGAGAGAGGACAGGGGATAAGCTACACCTTC. Protein sequence: CSVERGQGISYTF.

This clone was observed a single time. The CDR3 sequence is CATSGRYEQYF. The CDR3 DNA is TGTGCCACCAGCGGTCGGTACGAGCAGTACTTC. The gene calls are TRBV10-3 and TRBJ2-7; D possibly corresponds to TRBD2 (5 bases). Trimming stripped 10 bases from V and 4 bases from J, with 11 bases between. This CDR3 comprises 11 residues. Looked up from germline, CDR1 is ENHRY and CDR2 is SYGVKD.

V and J are TRBV9 and TRBJ2-2; 9 nucleotides align to TRBD2. Germline loops: CDR1 SGDLS, CDR2 YYNGEE. The CDR3 spans 14 residues. Trimming at V came to 7 bases and at J to 1 base, leaving 2 bases not matched to a gene. The chain's CDR3 is CASRTSVNTGELFF. The CDR3 region has the DNA TGTGCCAGCCGGACTAGCGTGAACACCGGGGAGCTGTTTTTT.

The chain combines TRBV10-3 with TRBJ1-2; 8 bases are shared with TRBD1. CDR1 and CDR2 from the germline V gene are ENHRY and SYGVKD. CDR3 length: 12 residues. The V gene end was trimmed by 9 bases and the J gene end by 7 bases; junction bases not matched to a gene: 7. The CDR3 region has the DNA TGTGCCATAGCAGGGGGCGCGTTTGGCTACACCTTC. It yields the protein CAIAGGAFGYTF.

This chain connects TRBV5-5 to TRBJ1-1, with a possible D match to TRBD1 (6 bases). CDR1 is SGHKS and CDR2 is YYEKEE in the germline V gene (reference sequence). The germline V and J ends were trimmed by 4 bases and 1 base, with 14 bases remaining between them. The CDR3 has 15 amino acids. The CDR3 region has the DNA TGTGCCAGCAGCGTACCGGGACACCAGAACACTGAAGCTTTCTTT. Translating gives CASSVPGHQNTEAFF.

V usage is TRBV19 and J usage is TRBJ2-1; the match to TRBD1 covers 7 bases. Trimming took 3 bases from V and 9 from J; bases not matched to a gene: 8. CDR3 length: 14 amino acids. Germline V gene data show CDR1 as LNHDA and CDR2 as SQIVND (reference sequence). The CDR3 is CASSIDRVLSEQFF. The DNA of the CDR3 is TGTGCCAGTAGTATCGACAGGGTCCTCAGTGAGCAGTTCTTC.

The chain couples TRBV30 to TRBJ2-5; D ambiguous. Trimming shortened V by 1 base and J by 3 bases, and 3 bases separated the two germline ends. CDR3 size: 11 residues. Per the germline V gene, CDR1 is GTSNPN and CDR2 is SVGIG (reference sequence). The CDR3 here is CAWSAKETQYF. The CDR3 region has the DNA TGTGCCTGGAGTGCCAAAGAGACCCAGTACTTC.

The gene calls are TRBV7-8 and TRBJ2-7, with 7 bases fitting TRBD1. The CDR3 loop spans 14 amino acids. The V gene end was trimmed by 6 bases and the J gene end by 1 base; junction bases not matched to a gene: 6. The germline CDR1 and CDR2 sequences are SGHVS and FQNEAQ. The CDR3 region is CASRAGGSSYEQYF. Written as DNA, the CDR3 is TGTGCCAGCAGGGCAGGGGGTAGTTCCTACGAGCAGTACTTC.

The rearrangement joins TRBV5-4 to TRBJ2-7; 10 bases match TRBD1. Germline assignment: CDR1 SGHNT and CDR2 YYREEE (reference sequence). The V gene end was trimmed by 7 bases and the J gene end by 4 bases; junction bases not matched to a gene: 8. CDR3 length equals 14 residues. The CDR3 loop is CASSSGQGRYEQYF. The CDR3, as DNA: TGTGCCAGCTCTTCGGGACAGGGGAGGTACGAGCAGTACTTC. The full variable domain, in which reference TRBV5-4 and TRBJ2-7 provide the parts outside the CDR3, is ETGVTQSPTHLIKTRGQQVTLRCSSQSGHNTVSWYQQALGQGPQFIFQYYREEENGRGNFPPRFSGLQFPNYSSELNVNALELDDSALYLCASSSGQGRYEQYFGPGTRLTVT.

The chain couples TRBV28 to TRBJ2-1, with 7 bases fitting TRBD1. Losses at the gene ends were 4 bases for V and 4 bases for J; bases not matched to a gene: 7. Germline assignment: CDR1 MDHEN and CDR2 SYDVKM. CDR3 length: 15 residues. Here the CDR3 reads CASSSGQDPYNEQFF. The CDR3 DNA is TGTGCCAGCAGTTCCGGACAGGACCCTTACAATGAGCAGTTCTTC.

CDR3 residues: CASSLLARGQNNEQFF. The CDR3, as DNA: TGTGCCAGCAGCTTATTGGCCCGGGGACAAAACAATGAGCAGTTCTTC. The chain uses TRBV11-2 and TRBJ2-1, with D maybe TRBD1 (6 bases). Trimming left V 2 bases short and J 5 bases short, with 16 bases between. The germline V gene has CDR1 SGHAT and CDR2 FQNNGV. CDR3 length: 16 residues.